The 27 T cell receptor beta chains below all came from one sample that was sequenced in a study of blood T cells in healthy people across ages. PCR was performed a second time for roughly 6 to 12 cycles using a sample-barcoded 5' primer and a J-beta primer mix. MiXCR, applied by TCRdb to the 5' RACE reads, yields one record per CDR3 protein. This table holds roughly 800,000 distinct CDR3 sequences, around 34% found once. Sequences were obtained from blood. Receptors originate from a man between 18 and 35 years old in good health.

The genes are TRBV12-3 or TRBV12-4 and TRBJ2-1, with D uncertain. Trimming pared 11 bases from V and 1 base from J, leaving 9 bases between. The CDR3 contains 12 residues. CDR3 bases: TGTGCCGTCCAAAGATCCTACAATGAGCAGTTCTTC. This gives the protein CAVQRSYNEQFF.

The DNA for the CDR3 is TGTGCCAGCAGCGTTCCCGACGGGCTCTATGGCTACACCTTC. It translates to CASSVPDGLYGYTF. The chain employs TRBV9 and TRBJ1-2; D is unresolved. V was cut by 2 bases and J by 4 bases, with 12 bases left in between. Per the germline V gene, CDR1 is SGDLS and CDR2 is YYNGEE. The CDR3 is 14 amino acids.

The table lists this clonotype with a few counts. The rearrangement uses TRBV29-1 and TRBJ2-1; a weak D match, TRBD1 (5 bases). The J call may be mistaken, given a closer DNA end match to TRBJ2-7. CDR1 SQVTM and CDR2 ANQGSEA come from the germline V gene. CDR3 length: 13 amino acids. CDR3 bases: TGCAGCGTTGACAGGGATATTTACAATGAGCAGTACTTC. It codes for CSVDRDIYNEQYF.

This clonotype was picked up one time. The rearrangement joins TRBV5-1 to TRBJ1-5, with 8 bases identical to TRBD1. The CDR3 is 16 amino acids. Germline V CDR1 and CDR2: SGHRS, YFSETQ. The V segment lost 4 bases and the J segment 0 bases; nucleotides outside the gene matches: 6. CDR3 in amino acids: CASSPGDRNSNQPQHF. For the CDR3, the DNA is TGCGCCAGCAGCCCGGGGGACAGGAATAGCAATCAGCCCCAGCATTTT.

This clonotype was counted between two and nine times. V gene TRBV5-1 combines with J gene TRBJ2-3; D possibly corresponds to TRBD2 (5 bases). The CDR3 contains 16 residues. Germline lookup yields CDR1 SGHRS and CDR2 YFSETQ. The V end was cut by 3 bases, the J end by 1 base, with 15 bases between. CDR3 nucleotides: TGCGCCAGCAGCTCGGGATCGGTCAAACGCACAGATACGCAGTATTTT. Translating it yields CASSSGSVKRTDTQYF.

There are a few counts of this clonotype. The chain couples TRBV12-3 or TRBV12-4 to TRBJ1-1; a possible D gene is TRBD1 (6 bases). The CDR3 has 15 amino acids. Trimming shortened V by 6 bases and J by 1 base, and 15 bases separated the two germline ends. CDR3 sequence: CASRVYRDQNTEAFF. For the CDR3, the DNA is TGTGCCAGCAGGGTCTACAGGGACCAGAACACTGAAGCTTTCTTT.

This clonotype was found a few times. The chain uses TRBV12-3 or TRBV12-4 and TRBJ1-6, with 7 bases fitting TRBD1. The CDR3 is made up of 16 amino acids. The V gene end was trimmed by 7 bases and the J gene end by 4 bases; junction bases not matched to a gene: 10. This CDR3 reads CASNPTGTAYNSPLHF. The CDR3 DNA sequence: TGTGCCAGCAATCCAACCGGGACAGCGTATAATTCACCCCTCCACTTT.

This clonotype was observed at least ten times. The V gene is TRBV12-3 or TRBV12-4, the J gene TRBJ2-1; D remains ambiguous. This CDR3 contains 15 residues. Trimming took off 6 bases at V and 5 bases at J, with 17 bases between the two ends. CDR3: CASSNNAFTNNEQFF. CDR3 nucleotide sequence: TGTGCCAGCAGCAACAATGCCTTCACGAACAATGAGCAGTTCTTC.

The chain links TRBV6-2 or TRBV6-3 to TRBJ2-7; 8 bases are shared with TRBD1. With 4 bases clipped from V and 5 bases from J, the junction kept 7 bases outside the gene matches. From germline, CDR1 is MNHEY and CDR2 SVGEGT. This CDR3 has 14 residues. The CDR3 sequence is CASSSGQGADEQYF. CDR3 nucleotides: TGTGCCAGCAGTTCCGGACAGGGAGCCGACGAGCAGTACTTC.

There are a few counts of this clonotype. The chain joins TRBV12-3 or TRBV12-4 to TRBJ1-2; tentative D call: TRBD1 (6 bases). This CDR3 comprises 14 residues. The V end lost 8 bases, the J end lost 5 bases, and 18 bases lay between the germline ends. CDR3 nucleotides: TGTGCCAGCGCCGAAATACCGGACAGTTATGGCTACACCTTC. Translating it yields CASAEIPDSYGYTF.

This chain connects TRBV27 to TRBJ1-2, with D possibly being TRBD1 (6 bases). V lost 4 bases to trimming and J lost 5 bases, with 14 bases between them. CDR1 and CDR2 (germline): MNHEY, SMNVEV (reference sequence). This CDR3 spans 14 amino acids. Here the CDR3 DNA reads TGTGCCAGCAGTTCCCAACAGGGAAATTATGGCTACACCTTC. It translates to CASSSQQGNYGYTF.

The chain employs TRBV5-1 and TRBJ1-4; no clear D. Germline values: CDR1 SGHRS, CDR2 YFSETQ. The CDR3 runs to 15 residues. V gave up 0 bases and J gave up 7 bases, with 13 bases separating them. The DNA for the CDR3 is TGCGCCAGCAGCTTGGGTGCAGGACCTAGTGAAAAACTGTTTTTT. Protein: CASSLGAGPSEKLFF.

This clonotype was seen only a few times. The CDR3 sequence: CASSPSEASLETQYF. CDR3 nucleotide sequence: TGTGCCAGCAGCCCCTCTGAGGCTAGCTTGGAGACCCAGTACTTC. The chain employs TRBV4-2 and TRBJ2-5, with D possibly TRBD2 on 5 matching bases. CDR3 length: 15 residues. Germline values: CDR1 LGHNA, CDR2 YNFKEQ. Trimming took off 4 bases at V and 5 bases at J, with 17 bases between the two ends.

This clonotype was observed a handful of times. DNA of the CDR3: TGCAGTGCTCCCCATCGGGGGGGCCTAGCAGATACGCAGTATTTT. It is translated as CSAPHRGGLADTQYF. V and J are TRBV20-1 and TRBJ2-3; TRBD2 matches at 8 bases. The J segment lost 4 bases and the V segment lost 5 bases, leaving 11 bases of the junction unmatched. CDR1 and CDR2 (germline): DFQATT, SNEGSKA (reference sequence). The CDR3 is made up of 15 amino acids.

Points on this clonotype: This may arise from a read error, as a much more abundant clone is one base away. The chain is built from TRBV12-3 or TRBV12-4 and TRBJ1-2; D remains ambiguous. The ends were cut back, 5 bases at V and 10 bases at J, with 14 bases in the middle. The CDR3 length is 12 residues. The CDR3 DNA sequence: TGTGCCAGCAGTCCAAGACTCGTTATCTACACCTTC. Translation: CASSPRLVIYTF.

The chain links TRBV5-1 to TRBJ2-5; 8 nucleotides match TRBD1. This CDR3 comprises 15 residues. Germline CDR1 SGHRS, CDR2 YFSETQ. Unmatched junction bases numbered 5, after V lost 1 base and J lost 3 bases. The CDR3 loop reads CASSLLSTGEETQYF. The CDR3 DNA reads TGCGCCAGCAGCTTGTTATCGACAGGGGAAGAGACCCAGTACTTC.

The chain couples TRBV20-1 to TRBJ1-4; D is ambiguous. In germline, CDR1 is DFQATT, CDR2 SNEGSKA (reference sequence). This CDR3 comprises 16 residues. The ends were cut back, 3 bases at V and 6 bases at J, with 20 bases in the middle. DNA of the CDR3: TGCAGTGCTAGGGGGTCAGCTTGGCTTGGGGATGAAAAACTGTTTTTT. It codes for CSARGSAWLGDEKLFF.

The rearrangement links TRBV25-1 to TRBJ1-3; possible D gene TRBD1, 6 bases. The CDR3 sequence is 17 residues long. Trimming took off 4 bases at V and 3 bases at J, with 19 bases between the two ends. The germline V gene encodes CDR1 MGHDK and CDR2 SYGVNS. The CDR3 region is CASSGAPGGRVGNTIYF. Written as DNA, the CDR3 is TGTGCCAGCAGTGGGGCACCCGGGGGCAGGGTTGGAAACACCATATATTTT. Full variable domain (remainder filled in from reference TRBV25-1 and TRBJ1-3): EADIYQTPRYLVIGTGKKITLECSQTMGHDKMYWYQQDPGMELHLIHYSYGVNSTEKGDLSSESTVSRIRTEHFPLTLESARPSHTSQYLCASSGAPGGRVGNTIYFGEGSWLTVV.

CDR3: CASSYSLGQDRETQYF. The CDR3 DNA sequence: TGTGCCAGCAGCTACTCCCTTGGACAGGACCGGGAGACCCAGTACTTC. This chain uses TRBV5-6 with TRBJ2-7; 7 bases map to TRBD1. The end of the DNA aligns better with TRBJ2-5, so the J call may be wrong. The CDR3 has 16 residues. Germline V gives CDR1 SGHDT, CDR2 YYEEEE.

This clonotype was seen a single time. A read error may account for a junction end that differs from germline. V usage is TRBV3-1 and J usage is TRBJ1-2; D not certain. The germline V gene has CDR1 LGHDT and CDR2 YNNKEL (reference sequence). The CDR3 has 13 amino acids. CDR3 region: CASSQFSGYGHTF. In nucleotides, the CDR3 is TGTGCCAGCAGCCAATTTTCAGGCTATGGCCACACCTTC.

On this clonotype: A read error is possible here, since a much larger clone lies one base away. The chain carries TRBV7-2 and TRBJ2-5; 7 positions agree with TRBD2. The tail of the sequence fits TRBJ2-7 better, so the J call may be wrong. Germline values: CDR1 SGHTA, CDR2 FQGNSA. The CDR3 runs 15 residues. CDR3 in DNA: TGTGCCAGCAGCTTAGGGGGAGGGCCATCCTGCGAGCAGTACTTC. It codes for CASSLGGGPSCEQYF.

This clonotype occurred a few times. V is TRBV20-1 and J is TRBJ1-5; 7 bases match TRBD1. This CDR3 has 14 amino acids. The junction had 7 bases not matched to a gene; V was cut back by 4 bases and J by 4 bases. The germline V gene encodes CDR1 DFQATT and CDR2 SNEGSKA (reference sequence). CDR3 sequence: CSAIQGSPNQPQHF. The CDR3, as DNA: TGCAGTGCTATACAGGGGTCCCCTAATCAGCCCCAGCATTTT.

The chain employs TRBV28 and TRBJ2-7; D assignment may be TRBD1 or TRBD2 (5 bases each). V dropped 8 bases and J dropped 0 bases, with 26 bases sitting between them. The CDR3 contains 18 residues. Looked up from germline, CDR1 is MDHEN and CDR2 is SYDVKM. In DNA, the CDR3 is TGTGCCAGCGGCCGAGTCTACAGGACTGAAGACAGCTCCTACGAGCAGTACTTC. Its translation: CASGRVYRTEDSSYEQYF.

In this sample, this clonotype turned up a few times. CDR3 amino acids: CSASRLTGDNSPLHF. In DNA, the CDR3 is TGCAGTGCTAGTCGCCTGACAGGGGATAATTCACCCCTCCACTTT. The V gene is TRBV20-1, the J gene TRBJ1-6, with 8 bases lining up with TRBD1. The CDR3 runs 15 residues. Losses at the gene ends were 3 bases for V and 5 bases for J; bases not matched to a gene: 6. CDR1 and CDR2 (germline): DFQATT, SNEGSKA (reference sequence).

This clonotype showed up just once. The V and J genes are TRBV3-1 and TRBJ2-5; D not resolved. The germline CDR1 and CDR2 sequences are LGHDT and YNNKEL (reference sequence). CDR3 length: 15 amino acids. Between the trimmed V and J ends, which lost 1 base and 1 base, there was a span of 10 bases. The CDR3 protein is CASSQGSTIQETQYF. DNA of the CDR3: TGTGCCAGCAGCCAAGGGTCCACAATCCAAGAGACCCAGTACTTC.

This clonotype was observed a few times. The CDR3 region is CASSLGRPFSEAFF. As DNA, the CDR3 is TGTGCCAGCAGCCTGGGACGGCCGTTTTCGGAAGCTTTCTTT. The chain employs TRBV6-6 and TRBJ1-1; D possibly corresponds to TRBD1 (5 bases). Trimming removed 6 bases from V and 8 bases from J, with 19 bases in between. Per germline, CDR1 MNHNY and CDR2 SVGAGI (reference sequence). This CDR3 region has 14 residues.

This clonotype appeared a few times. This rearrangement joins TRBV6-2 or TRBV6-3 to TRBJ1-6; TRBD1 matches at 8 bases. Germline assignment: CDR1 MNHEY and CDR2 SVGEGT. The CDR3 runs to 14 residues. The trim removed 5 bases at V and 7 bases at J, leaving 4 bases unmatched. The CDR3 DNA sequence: TGTGCCAGCAGTAGCCGGGACAGGAATTCACCCCTCCACTTT. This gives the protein CASSSRDRNSPLHF.